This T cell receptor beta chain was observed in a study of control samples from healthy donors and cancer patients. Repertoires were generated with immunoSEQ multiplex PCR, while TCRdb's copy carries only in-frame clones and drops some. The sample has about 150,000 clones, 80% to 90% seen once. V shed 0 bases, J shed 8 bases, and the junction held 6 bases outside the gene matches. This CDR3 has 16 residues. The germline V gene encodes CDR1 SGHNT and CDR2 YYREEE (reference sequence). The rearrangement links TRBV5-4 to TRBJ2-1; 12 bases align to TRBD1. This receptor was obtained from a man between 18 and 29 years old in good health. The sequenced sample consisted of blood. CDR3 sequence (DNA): TGTGCCAGCAGCTTGGGGCCCGGGACAGGGGGCGATGAGCAGTTCTTC. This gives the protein CASSLGPGTGGDEQFF.